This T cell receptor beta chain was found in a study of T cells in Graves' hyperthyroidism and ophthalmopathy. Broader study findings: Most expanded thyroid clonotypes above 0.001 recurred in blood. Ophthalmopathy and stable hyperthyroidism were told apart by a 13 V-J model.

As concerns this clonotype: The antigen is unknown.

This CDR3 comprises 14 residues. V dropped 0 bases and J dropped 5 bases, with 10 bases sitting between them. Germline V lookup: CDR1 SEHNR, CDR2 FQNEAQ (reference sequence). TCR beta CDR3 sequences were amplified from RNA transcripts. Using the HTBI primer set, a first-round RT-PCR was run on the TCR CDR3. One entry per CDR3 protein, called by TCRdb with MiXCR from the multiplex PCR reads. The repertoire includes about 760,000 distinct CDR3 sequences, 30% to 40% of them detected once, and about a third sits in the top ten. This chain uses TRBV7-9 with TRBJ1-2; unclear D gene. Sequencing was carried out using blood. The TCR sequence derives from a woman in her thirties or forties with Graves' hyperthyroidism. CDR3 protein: CASSLATTEYGYTF. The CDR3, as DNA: TGTGCCAGCAGCTTAGCTACGACCGAATATGGCTACACCTTC.